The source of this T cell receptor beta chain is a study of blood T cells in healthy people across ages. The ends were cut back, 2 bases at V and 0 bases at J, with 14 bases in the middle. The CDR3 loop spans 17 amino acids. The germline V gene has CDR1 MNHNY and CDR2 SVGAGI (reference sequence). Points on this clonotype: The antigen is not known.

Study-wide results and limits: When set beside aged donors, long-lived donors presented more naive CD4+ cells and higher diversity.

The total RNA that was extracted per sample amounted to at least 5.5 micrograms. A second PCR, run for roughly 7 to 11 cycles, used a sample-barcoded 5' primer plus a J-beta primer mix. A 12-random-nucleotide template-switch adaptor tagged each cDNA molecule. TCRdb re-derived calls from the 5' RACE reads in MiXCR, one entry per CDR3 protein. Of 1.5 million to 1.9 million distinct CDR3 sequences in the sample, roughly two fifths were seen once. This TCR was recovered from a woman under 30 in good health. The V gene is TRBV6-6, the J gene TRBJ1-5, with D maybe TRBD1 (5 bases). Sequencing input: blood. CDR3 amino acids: CASSYEPGGTSNQPQHF. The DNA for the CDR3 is TGTGCCAGCAGTTACGAACCCGGCGGGACTAGCAATCAGCCCCAGCATTTT.